This TCR beta chain emerged from a study of early stage breast cancer tumors. Assay used: immunoSEQ multiplex PCR; TCRdb lists only in-frame clones, some missing. In the table there are roughly 4,700 clones, 60% to 75% of which are singletons. The sequencing input was breast tumor tissue. This TCR derives from a person in their fifties or sixties with breast cancer.

The CDR3 sequence: CASSVDGRGTFEQFF. CDR3 coding DNA: TGTGCCAGCAGCGTAGATGGTAGAGGAACGTTTGAGCAGTTCTTC. The chain recombines TRBV9 with TRBJ2-1; D call uncertain. The CDR3 contains 15 residues. V lost 0 bases and J 9 bases, leaving 16 bases between the germline ends. Germline CDR1 is SGDLS and CDR2 is YYNGEE. The variable domain in full, completed from reference TRBV9 and TRBJ2-1, reads DSGVTQTPKHLITATGQRVTLRCSPRSGDLSVYWYQQSLDQGLQFLIQYYNGEERAKGNILERFSAQQFPDLHSELNLSSLELGDSALYFCASSVDGRGTFEQFFGPGTRLTVL.